Presented here are 8 T cell receptor beta chains from one specimen sequenced in a study of CD8+ T cells in alopecia areata. The treatment denotes: oral pan-JAK inhibitor, 5-10 mg twice daily. Isolated RNA was reverse transcribed into cDNA used as the sequencing template. Assay: immunoSEQ multiplex PCR; the TCRdb copy retains only in-frame clones and omits some. The repertoire consists of 80,000 or so clones, with approximately 64% occurring once and the leading ten covering around 22%. This material consisted of CD8+ T cells sorted from blood, taken at week 24, from a patient treated with tofacitinib. The origin of the receptors is a human donor with alopecia areata.

The J gene is TRBJ2-7, the V gene TRBV4-1, with 7 bases lining up with TRBD1. Germline CDR1 and CDR2: MGHRA and YSYEKL. V dropped 3 bases and J dropped 5; count of bases not matched to a gene: 13. CDR3 length: 16 residues. The DNA of the CDR3 is TGCGCCAGCAGCCAGTTAGTTACCGGGACAGAAAACGAGCAGTACTTC. Amino acids: CASSQLVTGTENEQYF.

V gene TRBV27 combines with J gene TRBJ2-7, with a weak D call TRBD2 (5 bases). V dropped 2 bases and J dropped 2 bases, with 7 bases sitting between them. The CDR3 has 13 residues. CDR1 is MNHEY, CDR2 SMNVEV, per germline (reference sequence). The CDR3: CASSLDSAYEQYF. The CDR3 DNA sequence: TGTGCCAGCAGTTTAGATAGCGCCTACGAGCAGTACTTC.

The chain employs TRBV27 and TRBJ2-2, with D unresolved. V was clipped by 3 bases and J by 5 bases, with 4 bases between them. The CDR3 has 12 residues. Germline V gene data show CDR1 as MNHEY and CDR2 as SMNVEV (reference sequence). The CDR3 sequence: CASSFRTGELFF. The CDR3 bases are TGTGCCAGCAGTTTTAGGACCGGGGAGCTGTTTTTT.

This clone has a count of ten or more. The chain employs TRBV4-3 and TRBJ2-1; 14 nucleotides agree with TRBD2. Germline trimming cut 0 bases from V and 5 bases from J; bases unmatched to any gene: 0. Germline CDR1 LGHNA, CDR2 YSLEER. This CDR3 contains 16 residues. DNA of the CDR3: TGCGCCAGCAGCCAAGAGACTAGCGGGGGGGACAATGAGCAGTTCTTC. This sequence encodes CASSQETSGGDNEQFF.

The chain recombines TRBV9 with TRBJ2-7, with 7 bases identical to TRBD2. V gave up 4 bases and J gave up 3 bases; unmatched junction bases: 4. CDR1 is SGDLS and CDR2 is YYNGEE in the germline V gene. CDR3 size: 13 residues. The CDR3, as DNA: TGTGCCAGCAGCCCTCGGACTAGCTACGAGCAGTACTTC. It encodes CASSPRTSYEQYF.

V gene TRBV7-9 combines with J gene TRBJ1-1, with a tentative D call TRBD1 (5 bases). The CDR3 runs to 15 residues. V lost 1 base to trimming and J lost 1 base, with 10 bases between them. Germline V gene data show CDR1 as SEHNR and CDR2 as FQNEAQ (reference sequence). CDR3 bases: TGTGCCAGCAGCTTAGGAAGGCAGGGGAACACTGAAGCTTTCTTT. Its translation: CASSLGRQGNTEAFF.

The chain employs TRBV5-1 and TRBJ2-7, with D perhaps matching TRBD1 (6 bases). V shed 5 bases and J shed 6 bases, with 15 bases lying between them. The length of the CDR3 is 13 residues. Germline CDR1 and CDR2: SGHRS and YFSETQ. CDR3 sequence reads: CASRGAGAAEQYF. The CDR3 coding sequence is TGCGCCAGCAGGGGGGCGGGCGCCGCCGAGCAGTACTTC.

This clone has just one count. This chain joins TRBV7-9 and TRBJ2-2; the D is unclear. This CDR3 is 16 amino acids long. The germline CDR1 and CDR2 sequences are SEHNR and FQNEAQ (reference sequence). V was shortened by 1 base and J by 2 bases, with 11 bases between the two germline ends. The CDR3 coding sequence is TGTGCCAGCAGCTTAGACCTAGTCCTCAACACCGGGGAGCTGTTTTTT. It encodes CASSLDLVLNTGELFF.